Listed below are T cell receptor beta chains from one sample, sequenced in a study of blood T cell repertoires in COVID-19. Some clones are missing from TCRdb's copy, which holds only in-frame ones; the method was immunoSEQ multiplex PCR. Of about 130,000 clones listed, roughly 83% are singletons. The sequencing input was peripheral blood. These receptors were collected from a woman in her fifties or sixties with acute or convalescent COVID-19. Each CDR3 is given with its conserved first and last residue. The D gene is left open where the match is weak. For some rows the clone size is stated as once, few or many, or as a class when expanded; others skip it.

V gene,D gene,clone size,J gene,CDR3 protein,CDR3 DNA
TRBV10-2,TRBD1,NA,TRBJ1-5,CASTPGGEHQPQHF,TGCGCCAGCACCCCAGGGGGCGAACATCAGCCCCAGCATTTT
TRBV19,NA,once,TRBJ1-3,CASSVPGGNTIYF,TGTGCCAGTAGTGTCCCGGGAGGAAACACCATATATTTT
TRBV19,NA,NA,TRBJ2-7,CASSIIGSSGEQYF,TGTGCCAGTAGTATCATCGGCAGCTCGGGGGAGCAGTACTTC
TRBV28,NA,NA,TRBJ2-3,CASSLSSPGRDTQYF,TGTGCCAGCAGTTTATCCTCCCCGGGGAGGGATACGCAGTATTTT
TRBV6-6,NA,NA,TRBJ1-3,CASSYSIESGNTIYF,TGTGCCAGCAGTTACTCGATAGAATCTGGAAACACCATATATTTT
TRBV7-3,NA,NA,TRBJ2-1,CASSSQSEQFF,TGTGCCAGCAGCTCACAAAGTGAGCAGTTCTTC
TRBV9,NA,NA,TRBJ1-1,CASSPSMNTEAFF,TGTGCCAGCAGCCCTAGTATGAACACTGAAGCTTTCTTT
TRBV28,NA,NA,TRBJ1-1,CASSTVNTEAFF,TGTGCCAGCAGTACAGTGAACACTGAAGCTTTCTTT
TRBV7-3,NA,NA,TRBJ2-7,CASSLTGHGNYEQYF,TGTGCCAGCAGCTTAACCGGACATGGGAACTACGAGCAGTACTTC
TRBV6-1,NA,few,TRBJ1-5,CASSEREVGQPQHF,TGTGCCAGCAGTGAGAGGGAGGTCGGTCAGCCCCAGCATTTT
TRBV30,TRBD2,few,TRBJ2-1,CAWSVQAGVGPVGEQFF,TGTGCCTGGAGTGTACAGGCGGGGGTCGGCCCGGTTGGAGAGCAGTTCTTC
TRBV7-8,NA,few,TRBJ1-2,CASSKAVRPLIYGYTF,TGTGCCAGCAGCAAAGCGGTCCGGCCGTTAATCTATGGCTACACCTTC
TRBV19,TRBD2,NA,TRBJ2-1,CASSPRGASYNEQFF,TGTGCCAGTAGCCCGCGGGGGGCCTCCTACAATGAGCAGTTCTTC
TRBV10-2,TRBD1,NA,TRBJ1-6,CASSPGQGNSPLHF,TGCGCCAGCAGTCCGGGACAGGGGAATTCACCCCTCCACTTT
TRBV3-1/TRBV3-2,NA,NA,TRBJ2-7,CASSQVGVSSYEQYF,TGTGCCAGCAGCCAAGTCGGGGTAAGCTCCTACGAGCAGTACTTC
TRBV2,NA,NA,TRBJ2-6,CASKRASGANVLTF,TGTGCCAGCAAGAGGGCTTCTGGGGCCAACGTCCTGACTTTC
TRBV11-2,TRBD1,NA,TRBJ1-4,CASSQPTGVNEKLFF,TGTGCCAGCAGCCAACCGACAGGGGTTAATGAAAAACTGTTTTTT
TRBV7-3,TRBD1,once,TRBJ2-1,CASSPGTGLHEQFF,TGTGCCAGCAGCCCCGGGACAGGGTTACATGAGCAGTTCTTC
TRBV5-1,TRBD1,NA,TRBJ2-7,CASSPRTGASYEQYF,TGCGCCAGCAGCCCGCGGACAGGGGCCTCCTACGAGCAGTACTTC
TRBV5-1,NA,NA,TRBJ2-3,CASSGGAFSTDTQYF,TGCGCCAGCAGCGGGGGGGCTTTTAGCACAGATACGCAGTATTTT
TRBV6-5,NA,NA,TRBJ1-2,CASSKFLGSSYTF,TGTGCCAGCAGTAAATTTCTGGGGAGTAGCTACACCTTC
TRBV30,TRBD1,NA,TRBJ1-6,CAWRWDRSNSPLHF,TGTGCCTGGAGATGGGACAGGTCCAATTCACCCCTCCACTTT
TRBV6-2/TRBV6-3,NA,NA,TRBJ1-1,CASSYSIGIGQTEAFF,TGTGCCAGCAGTTACTCCATTGGGATTGGACAGACTGAAGCTTTCTTT
TRBV3-1/TRBV3-2,NA,NA,TRBJ2-3,CASSQDRGAGSTDTQYF,TGTGCCAGCAGCCAAGATCGGGGGGCGGGGAGCACAGATACGCAGTATTTT
TRBV11-2,NA,NA,TRBJ2-7,CASSLTLQGSRGGQYF,TGTGCCAGCAGCTTAACGCTCCAAGGATCCCGCGGTGGGCAGTACTTC
TRBV30,NA,NA,TRBJ1-3,CAWTSQGGNTIYF,TGTGCCTGGACCTCTCAGGGAGGAAACACCATATATTTT
TRBV2,NA,NA,TRBJ1-4,CASSRGPLQTNEKLFF,TGTGCCAGCAGCAGGGGACCGCTTCAAACTAATGAAAAACTGTTTTTT
TRBV3-1/TRBV3-2,NA,NA,TRBJ1-1,CASSQYMRGAFF,TGTGCCAGCAGCCAGTACATGCGGGGAGCTTTCTTT
TRBV30,TRBD1,NA,TRBJ1-2,CAWGTGVAYGYTF,TGTGCCTGGGGGACAGGGGTTGCCTATGGCTACACCTTC
TRBV11-3,NA,NA,TRBJ2-4,CASSLNQGPAKNIQYF,TGTGCCAGCAGCTTAAATCAGGGCCCGGCCAAAAACATTCAGTACTTC
TRBV4-1,TRBD2,NA,TRBJ2-1,CASSQDRTSGGDEQFF,TGCGCCAGCAGCCAAGATCGAACTAGCGGGGGGGATGAGCAGTTCTTC
TRBV3-1/TRBV3-2,NA,NA,TRBJ1-3,CASSPDSSGNTIYF,TGTGCCAGCAGCCCTGACAGCTCTGGAAACACCATATATTTT
TRBV6-1,TRBD1,NA,TRBJ1-5,CASSSDRDNQPQHF,TGTGCCAGCAGTTCGGACAGGGACAATCAGCCCCAGCATTTT
TRBV9,TRBD2,NA,TRBJ2-1,CASSVGPSSPSGEYNEQFF,TGTGCCAGCAGCGTAGGCCCAAGCAGCCCTAGCGGAGAATACAATGAGCAGTTCTTC
TRBV29-1,TRBD1,NA,TRBJ2-7,CSDHRRQGVYEQYF,TGCAGCGACCACCGGCGACAGGGTGTGTACGAGCAGTACTTC
TRBV19,NA,NA,TRBJ1-1,CASSSGWAEAFF,TGTGCCAGTAGTAGCGGGTGGGCTGAAGCTTTCTTT
TRBV2,TRBD1,NA,TRBJ2-1,CASSPRTGTVEQFF,TGTGCCAGCAGTCCTAGGACAGGTACCGTTGAGCAGTTCTTC
TRBV11-1,NA,NA,TRBJ1-1,CASSFGGNTEAFF,TGTGCCAGCAGCTTCGGCGGGAACACTGAAGCTTTCTTT
TRBV5-6,TRBD1,NA,TRBJ1-6,CASSTGQGTGSPLHF,TGTGCCAGCAGTACGGGACAGGGAACGGGATCACCCCTCCACTTT
TRBV16,TRBD1,NA,TRBJ1-1,CASSLQGARDTEAFF,TGTGCCAGCAGCCTCCAGGGGGCTCGAGACACTGAAGCTTTCTTT
TRBV5-1,NA,NA,TRBJ1-1,CASSLEGGNTEAFF,TGCGCCAGCAGCTTGGAAGGGGGAAACACTGAAGCTTTCTTT
TRBV6-1,NA,NA,TRBJ2-3,CASSVSTGGGRDTQYF,TGTGCCAGCAGTGTATCAACAGGGGGGGGGAGGGATACGCAGTATTTT
TRBV6-5,NA,NA,TRBJ1-6,CASSSVAGAYNSPLHF,TGTGCCAGCAGTTCCGTCGCCGGGGCCTATAATTCACCCCTCCACTTT
TRBV15,TRBD1,once,TRBJ2-2,CATSIRPGQTNTGELFF,TGTGCCACCAGCATCCGACCGGGACAGACCAACACCGGGGAGCTGTTTTTT
TRBV28,NA,few,TRBJ1-1,CASSSGMAEAFF,TGTGCCAGCAGCTCAGGGATGGCTGAAGCTTTCTTT
TRBV18,TRBD2,NA,TRBJ2-2,CASSPRSGGPLTGELFF,TGTGCCAGCTCCCCACGGAGCGGGGGGCCCCTCACCGGGGAGCTGTTTTTT
TRBV11-2,NA,NA,TRBJ1-1,CASSLGWRGTEAFF,TGTGCCAGCAGCTTGGGGTGGCGGGGCACTGAAGCTTTCTTT
TRBV7-8,TRBD1,NA,TRBJ1-2,CASSVGTGWDNYGYTF,TGTGCCAGCAGCGTCGGGACAGGGTGGGATAACTATGGCTACACCTTC
TRBV18,NA,NA,TRBJ1-1,CASSPPQGNTEAFF,TGTGCCAGCTCACCACCGCAGGGAAACACTGAAGCTTTCTTT
TRBV19,TRBD1,NA,TRBJ2-1,CASSIGGQGERYNEQFF,TGTGCCAGTAGTATAGGGGGACAGGGTGAACGGTACAATGAGCAGTTCTTC
TRBV6-5,TRBD1,NA,TRBJ1-2,CASRTGANYGYTF,TGTGCCAGCAGGACAGGGGCCAACTATGGCTACACCTTC
TRBV19,TRBD1,NA,TRBJ1-5,CASIWGTDSNQPQHF,TGTGCCAGTATTTGGGGGACAGATAGCAATCAGCCCCAGCATTTT
TRBV12-3/TRBV12-4,NA,NA,TRBJ2-1,CASTGAYNEQFF,TGTGCCAGCACCGGGGCCTACAATGAGCAGTTCTTC
TRBV19,NA,NA,TRBJ1-1,CASKTGTIYAEAFF,TGTGCCAGTAAGACCGGGACAATTTATGCTGAAGCTTTCTTT
TRBV3-1/TRBV3-2,TRBD2,NA,TRBJ2-3,CASSPGTNTDTQYF,TGTGCCAGCAGCCCCGGGACTAACACAGATACGCAGTATTTT
TRBV19,TRBD1,NA,TRBJ2-2,CASSITGGHTGELFF,TGTGCCAGTAGTATTACAGGGGGCCACACCGGGGAGCTGTTTTTT
TRBV19,TRBD2,NA,TRBJ2-2,CASSMVSGGAIRTGELFF,TGTGCCAGTAGTATGGTTAGCGGGGGGGCCATTAGGACCGGGGAGCTGTTTTTT
TRBV7-2,NA,NA,TRBJ2-2,CASSQFAGTGELFF,TGTGCCAGCAGCCAATTCGCAGGCACCGGGGAGCTGTTTTTT